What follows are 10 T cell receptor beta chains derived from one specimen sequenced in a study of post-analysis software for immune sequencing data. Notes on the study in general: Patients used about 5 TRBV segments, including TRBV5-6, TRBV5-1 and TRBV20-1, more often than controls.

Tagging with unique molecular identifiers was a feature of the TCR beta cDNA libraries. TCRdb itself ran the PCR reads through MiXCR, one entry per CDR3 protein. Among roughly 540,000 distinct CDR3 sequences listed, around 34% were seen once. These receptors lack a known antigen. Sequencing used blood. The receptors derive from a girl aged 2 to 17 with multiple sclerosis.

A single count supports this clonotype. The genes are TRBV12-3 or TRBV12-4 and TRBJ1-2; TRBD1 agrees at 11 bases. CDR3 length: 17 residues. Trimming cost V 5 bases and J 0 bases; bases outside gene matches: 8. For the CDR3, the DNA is TGTGCCAGCAGTCCGTCGGGACAGGGGGGCGCTAACTATGGCTACACCTTC. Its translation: CASSPSGQGGANYGYTF.

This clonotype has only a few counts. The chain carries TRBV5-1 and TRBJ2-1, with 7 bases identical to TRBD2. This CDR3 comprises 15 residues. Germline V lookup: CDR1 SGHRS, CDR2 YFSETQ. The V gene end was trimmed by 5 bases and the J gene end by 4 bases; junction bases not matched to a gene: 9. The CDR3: CASSMAGVGYNEQFF. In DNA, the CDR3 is TGCGCCAGCAGTATGGCGGGGGTGGGATACAATGAGCAGTTCTTC.

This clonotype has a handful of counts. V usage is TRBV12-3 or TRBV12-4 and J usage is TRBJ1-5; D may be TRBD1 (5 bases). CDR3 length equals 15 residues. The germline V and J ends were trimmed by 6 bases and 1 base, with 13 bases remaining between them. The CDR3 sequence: CASSPARGSNQPQHF. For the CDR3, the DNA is TGTGCCAGCAGCCCGGCTCGGGGCAGCAATCAGCCCCAGCATTTT.

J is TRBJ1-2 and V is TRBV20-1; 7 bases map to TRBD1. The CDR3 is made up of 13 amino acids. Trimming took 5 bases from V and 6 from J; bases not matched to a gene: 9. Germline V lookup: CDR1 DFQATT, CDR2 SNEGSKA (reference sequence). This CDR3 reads CSASLQGSDGYTF. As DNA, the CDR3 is TGCAGTGCTTCACTACAGGGGAGTGATGGCTACACCTTC.

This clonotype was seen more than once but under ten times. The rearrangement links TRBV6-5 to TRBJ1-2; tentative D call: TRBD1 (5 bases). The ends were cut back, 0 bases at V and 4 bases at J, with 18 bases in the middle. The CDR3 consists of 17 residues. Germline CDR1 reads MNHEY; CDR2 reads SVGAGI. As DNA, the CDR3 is TGTGCCAGCAGTTACTCGGGGACCGAAGGATGGGCCTATGGCTACACCTTC. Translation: CASSYSGTEGWAYGYTF.

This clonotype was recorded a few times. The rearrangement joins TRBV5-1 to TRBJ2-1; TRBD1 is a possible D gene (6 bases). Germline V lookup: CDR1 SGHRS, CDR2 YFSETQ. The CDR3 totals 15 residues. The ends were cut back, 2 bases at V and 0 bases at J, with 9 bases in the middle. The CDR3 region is CASSFTGSSYNEQFF. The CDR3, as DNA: TGCGCCAGCAGCTTTACAGGGAGCTCCTACAATGAGCAGTTCTTC.

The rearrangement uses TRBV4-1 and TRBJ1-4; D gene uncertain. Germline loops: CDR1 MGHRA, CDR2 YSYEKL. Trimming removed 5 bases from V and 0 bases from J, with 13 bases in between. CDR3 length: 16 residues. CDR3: CASSRMGPATNEKLFF. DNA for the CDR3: TGCGCCAGCAGCAGGATGGGCCCTGCAACTAATGAAAAACTGTTTTTT.

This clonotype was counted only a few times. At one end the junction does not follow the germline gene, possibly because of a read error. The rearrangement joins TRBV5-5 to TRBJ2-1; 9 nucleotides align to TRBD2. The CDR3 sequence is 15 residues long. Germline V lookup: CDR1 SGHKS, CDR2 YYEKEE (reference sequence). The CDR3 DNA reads TGTGCCAACAGCCCCCTAGCGGGGACCTACAATGAGCAGTTCTTC. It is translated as CANSPLAGTYNEQFF.

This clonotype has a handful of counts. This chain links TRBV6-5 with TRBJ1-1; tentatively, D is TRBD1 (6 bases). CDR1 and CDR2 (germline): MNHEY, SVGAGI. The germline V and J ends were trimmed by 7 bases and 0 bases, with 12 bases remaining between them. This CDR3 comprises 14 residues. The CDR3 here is CASTKQGLNTEAFF. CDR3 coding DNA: TGTGCCAGCACTAAACAGGGTTTGAACACTGAAGCTTTCTTT.

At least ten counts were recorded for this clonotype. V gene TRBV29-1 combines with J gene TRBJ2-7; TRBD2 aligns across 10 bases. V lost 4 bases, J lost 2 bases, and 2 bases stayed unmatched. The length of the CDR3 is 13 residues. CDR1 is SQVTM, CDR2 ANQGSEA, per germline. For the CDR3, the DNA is TGCAGCGTTGGGACTAGCGGACCCTACGAGCAGTACTTC. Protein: CSVGTSGPYEQYF.